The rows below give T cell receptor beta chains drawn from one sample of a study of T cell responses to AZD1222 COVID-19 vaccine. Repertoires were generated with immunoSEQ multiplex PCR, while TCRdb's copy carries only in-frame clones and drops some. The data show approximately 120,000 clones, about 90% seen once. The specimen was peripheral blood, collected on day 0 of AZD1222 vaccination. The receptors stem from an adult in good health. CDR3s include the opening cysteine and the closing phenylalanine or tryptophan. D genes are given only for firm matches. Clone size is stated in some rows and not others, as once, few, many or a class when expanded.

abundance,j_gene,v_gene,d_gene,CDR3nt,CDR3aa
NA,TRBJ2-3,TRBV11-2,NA,TGTGCCAGCAGTTCCCGGGATAAGGGAGATACGCAGTATTTT,CASSSRDKGDTQYF
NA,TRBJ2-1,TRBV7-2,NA,TGTGCCAGCAGCTTTCTCGGGACCAACAACAATGAGCAGTTCTTC,CASSFLGTNNNEQFF
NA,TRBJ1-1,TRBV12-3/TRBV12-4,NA,TGTGCCAGCAGTTTAGACGAGAACACTGAAGCTTTCTTT,CASSLDENTEAFF
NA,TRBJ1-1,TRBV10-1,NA,TGCGCCAGCAGCCGCACAGGGTCGCTCGAAGCTTTCTTT,CASSRTGSLEAFF
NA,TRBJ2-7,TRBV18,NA,TGTGCCAGCTCACTCCAGTTCGAAGAGCAGTACTTC,CASSLQFEEQYF
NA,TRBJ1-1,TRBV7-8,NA,TGTGCCAGCAGCTTAGCCACGGTAGGGTCCATGAACACTGAAGCTTTCTTT,CASSLATVGSMNTEAFF
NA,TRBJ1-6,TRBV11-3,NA,TGTGCCAGCAGCTTGGACAGTTATAATTCACCCCTCCACTTT,CASSLDSYNSPLHF
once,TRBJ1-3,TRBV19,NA,TGTGCCAGTAGTCACGGGGACCGTAAAAACACCATATATTTT,CASSHGDRKNTIYF
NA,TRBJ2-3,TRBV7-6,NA,TGTGCCAGCAGCTTCGATTGGCGGACCACAGATACGCAGTATTTT,CASSFDWRTTDTQYF
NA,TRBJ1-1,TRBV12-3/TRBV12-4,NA,TGTGCCAGCAGTTTATCAGAGAACACTGAAGCTTTCTTT,CASSLSENTEAFF
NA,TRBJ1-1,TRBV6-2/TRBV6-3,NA,TGTGCCAGCAGTTACGTAGGGGCGAAGGGTGAAGCTTTCTTT,CASSYVGAKGEAFF
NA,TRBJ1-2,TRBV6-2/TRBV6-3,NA,TGTGCCAGCAGTTACTTCCCGCAGGGGAGCTATGGCTACACCTTC,CASSYFPQGSYGYTF
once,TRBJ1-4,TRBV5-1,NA,TGCGCCAGCAGCTTGGCCGGTCCGATTAATGAAAAACTGTTTTTT,CASSLAGPINEKLFF
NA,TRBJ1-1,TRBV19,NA,TGTGCCAGTAGTATCTTCCCGGCTTTGAACACTGAAGCTTTCTTT,CASSIFPALNTEAFF
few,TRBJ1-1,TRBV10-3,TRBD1,TGTGCCATCAGCGCCGGGACAGGGAGGATGAACACTGAAGCTTTCTTT,CAISAGTGRMNTEAFF
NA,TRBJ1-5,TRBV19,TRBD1,TGTGCCAGTAACAGACAGGGAAATCAGCCCCAGCATTTT,CASNRQGNQPQHF
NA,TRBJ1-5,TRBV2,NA,TGTGCCAGCAGTGAAAACACAGCTTCCAATCAGCCCCAGCATTTT,CASSENTASNQPQHF
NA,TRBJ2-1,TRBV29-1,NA,TGCAGCGTCAAACTCCCGGGTGAGCAGTTCTTC,CSVKLPGEQFF
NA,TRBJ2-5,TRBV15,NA,TGTGCCACCAGTCAACTTTGGGGAAGGGCCCCATCGCAAGAGACCCAGTACTTC,CATSQLWGRAPSQETQYF
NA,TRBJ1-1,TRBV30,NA,TGTGCCTGGAAAAGGTGGCAGGAGAACACTGAAGCTTTCTTT,CAWKRWQENTEAFF
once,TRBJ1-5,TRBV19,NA,TGTGCCAGCAGTAGGAGGCCTTCGGTGGGCAATCAGCCCCAGCATTTT,CASSRRPSVGNQPQHF
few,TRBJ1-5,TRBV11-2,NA,TGTGCCAGCAGCCCGGGGCATAGGGATCAGCCCCAGCATTTT,CASSPGHRDQPQHF
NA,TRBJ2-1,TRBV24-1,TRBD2,TGTGCCACCAGTCCTACTAGCGGGAACCCGGGGGGGGGTGAGCAGTTCTTC,CATSPTSGNPGGGEQFF
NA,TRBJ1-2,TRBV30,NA,TGTGCCTGGAGTCCTCTCGGGCCATCCCATGGCTACACCTTC,CAWSPLGPSHGYTF
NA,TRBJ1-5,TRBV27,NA,TGTGCCAGCGGCCGAGTCAATCAGCCCCAGCATTTT,CASGRVNQPQHF
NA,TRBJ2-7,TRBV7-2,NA,TGTGCCAGCAGCCCCAGACTAGGGAGCTACGAGCAGTACTTC,CASSPRLGSYEQYF
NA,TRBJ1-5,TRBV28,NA,TGTGCCAGCAAGAGGCCCCCTCAGCCCCAGCATTTT,CASKRPPQPQHF
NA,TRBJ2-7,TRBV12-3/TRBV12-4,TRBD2,TGTGCCAGCAGTCCGGGACTAGCGGCGCAGTACTTC,CASSPGLAAQYF
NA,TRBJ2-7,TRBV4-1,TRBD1,TGCGCCAGCAGCCTCGGACAGGGCCTCTCCTACGAGCAGTACTTC,CASSLGQGLSYEQYF
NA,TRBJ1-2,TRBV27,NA,TGTGCCAGCAGTTTATGGGAAGGGGGAGGAGGCTACACCTTC,CASSLWEGGGGYTF
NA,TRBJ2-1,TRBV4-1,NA,TGCGCCAGCAGCCAAGGTCTACCGGGCAATGAGCAGTTCTTC,CASSQGLPGNEQFF
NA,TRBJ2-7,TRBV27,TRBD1,TGTGCCAGCAGTTTCGGGACAGGGCCGTCCTACGAGCAGTACTTC,CASSFGTGPSYEQYF
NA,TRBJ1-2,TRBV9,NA,TGTGCCAGCAGCGCACGGATGGATGGATCACATGGCTACACCTTC,CASSARMDGSHGYTF
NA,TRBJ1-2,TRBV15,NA,TGTGCCACCAGCAGAGATATGGCCACCCGTTTTGGCTACACCTTC,CATSRDMATRFGYTF
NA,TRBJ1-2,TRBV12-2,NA,TGTGCAAGTCGCTTGGGGTACAGGGGGAAGACGTACTATGGCTACACCTTC,CASRLGYRGKTYYGYTF
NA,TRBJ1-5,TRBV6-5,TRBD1,TGTGCCAGCAGTCCCCACAGGGGGGCAAATCAGCCCCAGCATTTT,CASSPHRGANQPQHF
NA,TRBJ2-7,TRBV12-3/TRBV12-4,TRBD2,TGTGCCAGCAGCCGGGGAGGGGCCTACGAGCAGTACTTC,CASSRGGAYEQYF
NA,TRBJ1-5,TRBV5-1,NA,TGCGCCAGCAGCTTATCAGGGCTGAGCAATCAGCCCCAGCATTTT,CASSLSGLSNQPQHF
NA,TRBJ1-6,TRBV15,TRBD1,TGTGCCACCAGCTCACGGACAGGGATACATTCACCCCTCCACTTT,CATSSRTGIHSPLHF
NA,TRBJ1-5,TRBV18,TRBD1,TGTGCCAGCTCACCAGACAGGGTCAATCAGCCCCAGCATTTT,CASSPDRVNQPQHF
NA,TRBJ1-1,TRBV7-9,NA,TGTGCCAGCAGCCCCGACAATGAGGACACTGAAGCTTTCTTT,CASSPDNEDTEAFF
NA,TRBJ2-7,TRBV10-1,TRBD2,TGCGCCAGCAGTGGGGAGGGTCCGTCCTACGAGCAGTACTTC,CASSGEGPSYEQYF
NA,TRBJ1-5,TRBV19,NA,TGTGCCAGTAGTATAGGGACGGTAAGCAATCAGCCCCAGCATTTT,CASSIGTVSNQPQHF
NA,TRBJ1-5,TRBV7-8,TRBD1,TGTGCCAGCAGCCAGTCCCGACAGGGCAGTCAGCCCCAGCATTTT,CASSQSRQGSQPQHF
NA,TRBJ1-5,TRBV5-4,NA,TGTGCCAGCAGCATGGACCGTTCGGGGCCCCAGCATTTT,CASSMDRSGPQHF
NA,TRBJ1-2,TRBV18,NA,TGTGCCAGCTCAGGCCAGCGAACGGGCTACACCTTC,CASSGQRTGYTF
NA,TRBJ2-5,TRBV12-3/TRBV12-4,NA,TGTGCCAGCAGTTATAGGGAGACCCAGTACTTC,CASSYRETQYF
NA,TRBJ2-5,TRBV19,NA,TGTGCCAGTCAGGGTATGGGGGAGACCCAGTACTTC,CASQGMGETQYF
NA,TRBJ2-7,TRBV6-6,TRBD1,TGTGCCAGCAGTTACTCGGGGGACAGGTTAACCTACGAGCAGTACTTC,CASSYSGDRLTYEQYF
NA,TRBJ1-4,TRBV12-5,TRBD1,TGTGCTAGTGGCCGGGACAGGAGTAATGAAAAACTGTTTTTT,CASGRDRSNEKLFF
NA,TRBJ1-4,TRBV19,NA,TGTGCCAGTAGTATAGTCCAGGAAACTAATGAAAAACTGTTTTTT,CASSIVQETNEKLFF
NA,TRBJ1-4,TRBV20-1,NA,TGCAGTGCAAGCACGGGTGAAAAACTGTTTTTT,CSASTGEKLFF
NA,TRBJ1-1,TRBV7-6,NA,TGTGCCAGCAGCAGCCAGACCTTGAACACTGAAGCTTTCTTT,CASSSQTLNTEAFF
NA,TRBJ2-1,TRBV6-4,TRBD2,TGTGCCAGCAGTGAGGGGCGGGAGTACAATGAGCAGTTCTTC,CASSEGREYNEQFF
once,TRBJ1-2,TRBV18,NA,TGTGCCAGCTCACCACCTGTCCTCGACTATGGCTACACCTTC,CASSPPVLDYGYTF
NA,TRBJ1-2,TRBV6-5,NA,TGTGCCAGCAGTTATCCGACAGCCGATGGCTACACCTTC,CASSYPTADGYTF
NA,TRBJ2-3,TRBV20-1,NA,TGCGGCCTGTGGGCAGATACGCAGTATTTT,CGLWADTQYF
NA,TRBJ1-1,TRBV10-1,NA,TGCGCCAGCAGTGAGGATATGAACACTGAAGCTTTCTTT,CASSEDMNTEAFF
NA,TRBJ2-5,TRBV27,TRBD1,TGTGCCAGCAGTCCGACCCGGGACAGGGGGGAGACCCAGTACTTC,CASSPTRDRGETQYF
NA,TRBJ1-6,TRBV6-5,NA,TGTGCCAGCAGTTACGGCGGATCCTATAATTCACCCCTCCACTTT,CASSYGGSYNSPLHF